There are many counts of the clone carrying this TCR beta chain. The data were obtained in a study of human T cells and chemical hapten exposure. Indicated time point: patch test 1, 2 weeks after DPC sensitization. Documented treatment: therapeutic diphenylcyclopropenone sensitization with weekly scalp DPC. TCRdb redid the calling of the RACE reads with MiXCR, one entry per CDR3 protein. The table shows about 49,000 distinct CDR3 sequences, with about a tenth occurring only once. This receptor was obtained from a woman aged 50 to 65 with alopecia areata. Some clones in this sample may be carry-over from other donors' samples. This material consisted of whole blood, taken in connection with sensitization to the hapten diphenylcyclopropenone (DPC).

The CDR3 DNA follows: TGTGCCAGCACCCTGAAGCGGGATGATGAGCAGTTCTTC. Amino acids: CASTLKRDDEQFF. The V gene is TRBV6-1, the J gene TRBJ2-1; 7 bases line up with TRBD2. The CDR3 spans 13 residues. The germline V gene encodes CDR1 MNHNS and CDR2 SASEGT. The V and J ends lost 7 bases and 8 bases, in that order; junction bases with no gene match: 8.